The present T cell receptor (beta chain) was sequenced within a study of blood T cell repertoires in COVID-19. Trimming took off 4 bases at V and 0 bases at J, with 14 bases between the two ends. The CDR3 length is 16 residues. Germline CDR1 and CDR2: LGHDT and YNNKEL (reference sequence). Only in-frame clones appear in the TCRdb table, and some are missing; sequencing was by immunoSEQ multiplex PCR. The table has approximately 110,000 clones, nearly 85% seen once. Sample: peripheral blood. The gene calls are TRBV3-1 (or the pseudogene TRBV3-2) and TRBJ2-3; TRBD2 might be the D (6 bases). The sequence came from a woman aged 50 to 65 with acute or convalescent COVID-19. The CDR3 sequence: CASSRLARGSTDTQYF. The CDR3 DNA is TGTGCCAGCAGCCGCCTAGCGCGGGGTAGCACAGATACGCAGTATTTT.